The sequence of this T cell receptor beta chain was determined in a study of vaccination effects on CD4 cells after COVID-19 (dated by TCRdb to the early 2020s). Regarding the study in general: Each participant received two doses of an mRNA SARS-CoV-2 vaccine, either BNT162b2 or mRNA-1273. SARS-CoV-2 spike-specific CD4+ TCR repertoires were compared before and after mRNA vaccination in COVID-19 convalescent patients and in infection-naive vaccine recipients. A total of around eleven COVID-19 convalescent patients and a handful of SARS-CoV-2-naive healthy vaccine recipients were included in the full study. The Oncomine TCR Beta short-read assay on an Illumina iSeq 100 was used to sequence cultures from other donors in the study.

With regard to this clone: The target of this receptor is not known. No base quality information exists; no much larger clone differs at one position.

The library was prepared using the immunoSEQ multiplex PCR assay. TCR beta CDR3 sequencing was performed on DNA from the cultured, isolated CD4+ T cells. Under the source paper's analysis protocol: Non-productive TCR sequences were removed and reads were trimmed to the CDR3 region, keeping CDR3s of at least 7 amino acids. The MANAFEST web app was used to identify antigen-specific clonotypes by comparing expansion in peptide wells with expansion in reference cultures. For clones to be considered positive, expansion at FDR<0.05 versus reference and all other wells, an odds ratio above 5, and a frequency above 0.1% in two replicate wells were required. A clonotype was defined as cross-reactive if the clonotype was significantly expanded both in SARS-CoV-2 spike wells and in at least one common cold coronavirus spike condition. CDR3 similarity was assessed by Levenshtein distance using the stringdist R package, and unrooted trees were constructed with ape in R 3.6.1. TCRdb's version of the immuneACCESS table is confined to in-frame rearrangements and falls short of the full clone set. An unresolved V gene accounts for under half of the shortfall where checked; the remainder is of unknown origin. D and trimming come from the DNA, and the V and J calls and clone size come from that table. The table for this sample lists about 41,000 clones; roughly 76% of them were counted only once. Jointly, the top ten make up approximately 27% of the sample.

In the ViraFEST assay, PBMC were stimulated with viral peptide pools, and antigen-specific CD4+ T cell clonotypes were then identified by expansion using TCR sequencing. After around eleven days of culture, CD4+ T cells were isolated with the EasySep CD4+ T cell isolation kit. The absence of prior SARS-CoV-2 infection in healthy vaccine recipients was confirmed by negative nucleocapsid antibodies before and after vaccination. Each well held some 1.9 million PBMC cultured in IMDM containing roughly 5.1% human AB serum, 9 to 10 IU/ml IL-2 and gentamicin, along with around 11 ug/ml peptides. On days 3 and 7, half of the culture medium was replaced with fresh IL-2-containing medium. Unless noted otherwise, every peptide stimulation condition was cultured in triplicate wells. Using Ficoll-Paque Plus gradient centrifugation, PBMC were separated from whole blood and then either used fresh or cryopreserved at -140C. The overlapping peptide pools covered the spike proteins of SARS-CoV-2 and of the common cold coronaviruses HCoV-NL63, HCoV-OC43 and HCoV-229E. The QIAamp micro DNA kit was used to extract genomic DNA from the cultured CD4+ T cells.

Paper-wide results and their limitations: Among healthy vaccine recipients, nearly all vaccine-induced clones were SARS-CoV-2 mono-reactive, and just 1 of 255 was cross-reactive with common cold coronaviruses. Limitations of the study were the small number of convalescent patients and the absence of early post-infection timepoints. Clones induced by infection and clones induced by vaccination both contracted markedly at late timepoints after vaccination, which fits with T cell responses waning over time.

The trim is 4 bases for V and 0 bases for J, with a gap of 9 bases between the germline ends. Based on the germline V gene (reference sequence), the CDR1 and CDR2 sequences are SGHNT and YYREEE. Including the terminal cysteine and phenylalanine, the CDR3 comprises 14 residues. Only the CDR3 part of the read is kept: 42 bases, read in frame from the first base. The origin of this receptor is a human donor who received a COVID-19 vaccine. The rearrangement joined TRBV5-4 to TRBJ2-3; TRBD1 is a weak D gene call, 5 bases matching. Sequencing used CD4+ T cells from PBMCs cultured with HCoV-OC43 spike peptides, obtained before COVID-19 vaccination. Reading the label with the study, this specimen's cell subset or site is: HCoV-OC43 spike overlapping peptide pool stimulation. CDR3 region: CASSVTASTDTQYF. The sequence in DNA is TGTGCCAGCAGCGTGACAGCGAGCACAGATACGCAGTATTTT.